This record looks at one TCR beta chain sequence and its context. Its antigen is unidentified. Depth targeted 1 in 200,000 to 1 in 1 million T cells, averaging 10x coverage per clonotype. Clones were read by immunoSEQ multiplex PCR, and TCRdb kept only the in-frame ones, dropping some. The sample shows approximately 97,000 clones, 70% to 80% of them seen only once. Trimming removed 10 bases from V and 2 bases from J, with 14 bases in between. The CDR3 is made up of 14 amino acids. The germline gives CDR1 MDHEN, CDR2 SYDVKM. This entry comes from a study of cytotoxic CD8 clonotypes in ibrutinib-treated CLL. General study points: Clonality went up at the time of ibrutinib response, stayed stable in sustained remission, and later dropped back toward its baseline level at progression.

This sequence was found in a human donor with chronic lymphocytic leukemia. V is TRBV28 and J is TRBJ2-2; possibly TRBD1 for D (7 bases). The material was PBMCs, obtained after 24 months of ibrutinib treatment. For the CDR3, the DNA is TGTGCCACCCGGAGGGGGCTCAACACCGGGGAGCTGTTTTTT. This codes for CATRRGLNTGELFF.